These 26 T cell receptor beta chains were sequenced from one sample in a study of blood T cell repertoires in COVID-19. The method was immunoSEQ multiplex PCR; TCRdb's version includes in-frame clones alone and lacks a portion of them. The table includes some 99,000 clones, roughly 75% detected once. The source material was peripheral blood. Receptor source: a human donor in a cohort sampled during active or convalescent COVID-19.

The chain is built from TRBV7-9 and TRBJ2-2; D gene uncertain. Deletions cut 2 bases from V and 6 bases from J, with 4 bases between. Germline loops: CDR1 SEHNR, CDR2 FQNEAQ (reference sequence). The length of the CDR3 is 12 residues. This CDR3 is CASSLFAGELFF. As DNA, the CDR3 is TGTGCCAGCAGCTTATTCGCCGGGGAGCTGTTTTTT.

The chain joins TRBV27 to TRBJ1-4; 7 bases are shared with TRBD1. The trim removed 5 bases at V and 13 bases at J, leaving 13 bases unmatched. Germline V gene data show CDR1 as MNHEY and CDR2 as SMNVEV (reference sequence). The CDR3 spans 14 residues. The CDR3 nucleotides read TGTGCCAGCAGTAAAAGACAGGGAAACCTGAGACTGTTTTTT. This encodes CASSKRQGNLRLFF.

The chain employs TRBV29-1 and TRBJ2-1; 7 bases agree with TRBD2. Germline CDR1 is SQVTM and CDR2 is ANQGSEA. This CDR3 spans 14 amino acids. Losses at the gene ends were 3 bases for V and 6 bases for J; bases not matched to a gene: 8. CDR3 bases: TGCAGCGTTGATTCGCTAGGGAGGGCCAATGAGCAGTTCTTC. Translated, it gives CSVDSLGRANEQFF.

This sequence joins TRBV5-1 and TRBJ2-3; D perhaps matches TRBD2 (6 bases). V was pared by 1 base and J by 6 bases, with 15 bases between. CDR3 length: 15 amino acids. Germline V gene data show CDR1 as SGHRS and CDR2 as YFSETQ. Here the CDR3 DNA reads TGCGCCAGCAGCTTGCTAGCGCGAGTATTTGATACGCAGTATTTT. Its translation: CASSLLARVFDTQYF.

The genes are TRBV9 and TRBJ2-5; D not certain. Per the germline V gene, CDR1 is SGDLS and CDR2 is YYNGEE. There are 13 residues in the CDR3. The germline V and J ends were trimmed by 0 bases and 5 bases, with 8 bases remaining between them. The CDR3: CASSVERSETQYF. CDR3 nucleotide sequence: TGTGCCAGCAGCGTAGAGAGATCGGAGACCCAGTACTTC.

The V call is TRBV6-5, the J call TRBJ2-7; D possibly corresponds to TRBD1 (5 bases). V was shortened by 2 bases and J by 3 bases, with 8 bases between the two germline ends. CDR3 length: 13 amino acids. CDR1 and CDR2 from the germline V gene are MNHEY and SVGAGI. CDR3 bases: TGTGCCAGCAGTTACGGGGCCTACTACGAGCAGTACTTC. Protein: CASSYGAYYEQYF.

The rearrangement links TRBV5-4 to TRBJ2-3; 11 nucleotides align to TRBD1. Germline CDR1 reads SGHNT; CDR2 reads YYREEE (reference sequence). Losses at the gene ends were 4 bases for V and 5 bases for J; bases not matched to a gene: 6. CDR3 size: 15 residues. CDR3 bases: TGTGCCAGCAGCGAATCCGGGACAGGGGGAGATACGCAGTATTTT. This codes for CASSESGTGGDTQYF.

The chain has TRBV6-5 and TRBJ1-3; TRBD1 matches 7 bases. CDR3 length equals 15 residues. Looked up from germline, CDR1 is MNHEY and CDR2 is SVGAGI. V gave up 4 bases and J gave up 6 bases; unmatched junction bases: 9. In DNA form, the CDR3 reads TGTGCCAGCAGTTTGAGTCGACAGGGCGAAAACACCATATATTTT. Its protein product is CASSLSRQGENTIYF.

The chain recombines TRBV7-2 with TRBJ2-3, with TRBD1 matching 9 bases. Germline CDR1 SGHTA, CDR2 FQGNSA. This CDR3 has 14 residues. V was pared by 5 bases and J by 6 bases, with 6 bases of the junction left unmatched. DNA of the CDR3: TGTGCCAGCAGCCCGGACAGGGGTTCGGATACGCAGTATTTT. Translated: CASSPDRGSDTQYF.

This clone has more than one count but fewer than ten. This rearrangement joins TRBV7-2 to TRBJ2-1; D might be TRBD2 (6 bases). Trimming left V 1 base short and J 9 bases short, with 10 bases between. The CDR3 length is 13 residues. Germline V gives CDR1 SGHTA, CDR2 FQGNSA. In nucleotides, the CDR3 is TGTGCCAGCAGCTTAGTGGGGAGGAGTGAGCAGTTCTTC. Its translation: CASSLVGRSEQFF.

V gene TRBV4-2 combines with J gene TRBJ2-3, with D perhaps TRBD2 (7 bases). CDR1 is LGHNA, CDR2 YNFKEQ, per germline. Between the trimmed V and J ends, which lost 3 bases and 2 bases, there was a span of 12 bases. The CDR3 is made up of 15 amino acids. DNA for the CDR3: TGTGCCAGCAGCCAGAGGGGGGGGAACACAGATACGCAGTATTTT. Protein: CASSQRGGNTDTQYF.

This clone was seen just once. V usage is TRBV27 and J usage is TRBJ1-5, with a tentative D call TRBD1 (6 bases). The CDR3 sequence is 15 residues long. Trimming shortened V by 0 bases and J by 9 bases, and 15 bases separated the two germline ends. The germline V gene encodes CDR1 MNHEY and CDR2 SMNVEV (reference sequence). The CDR3 DNA is TGTGCCAGCAGTTTATCCGACACAGGGTTGCTGCCCCAGCATTTT. Its protein is CASSLSDTGLLPQHF.

The chain employs TRBV3-1 (or the pseudogene TRBV3-2) and TRBJ2-3; D is uncertain. The ends were cut back, 0 bases at V and 10 bases at J, with 14 bases in the middle. Germline V CDR1 and CDR2: LGHDT, YNNKEL (reference sequence). This CDR3 region has 14 residues. The CDR3 is CASSQEPTLRAQYF. The CDR3 region has the DNA TGTGCCAGCAGCCAAGAACCCACCCTCCGGGCGCAGTATTTT.

This chain links TRBV4-2 with TRBJ2-2; 7 bases map to TRBD2. CDR1 is LGHNA and CDR2 is YNFKEQ in the germline V gene. This CDR3 is 15 amino acids long. V was pared by 4 bases and J by 3 bases, with 5 bases of the junction left unmatched. The CDR3 sequence: CASSPGTSDTGELFF. DNA for the CDR3: TGTGCCAGCAGCCCAGGCACTAGCGACACCGGGGAGCTGTTTTTT.

The chain combines TRBV9 with TRBJ2-3; D is perhaps TRBD2 (5 bases). V was shortened by 0 bases and J by 2 bases, with 10 bases between the two germline ends. The germline CDR1 and CDR2 sequences are SGDLS and YYNGEE. The CDR3 has 15 residues. CDR3 nucleotides: TGTGCCAGCAGCGTAGAGCCTAGCCCCACAGATACGCAGTATTTT. Residues: CASSVEPSPTDTQYF.

This clone was detected only a few times. This rearrangement joins TRBV3-1 (or the pseudogene TRBV3-2) to TRBJ1-1; D not certain. V dropped 1 base and J dropped 3 bases, with 9 bases sitting between them. This CDR3 spans 14 amino acids. Germline assignment: CDR1 LGHDT and CDR2 YNNKEL (reference sequence). CDR3 nucleotide sequence: TGTGCCAGCAGCCAAGGGACTTTGTACACTGAAGCTTTCTTT. This codes for CASSQGTLYTEAFF.

The rearrangement joins TRBV6-2 or TRBV6-3 to TRBJ2-1; D perhaps matches TRBD1 (6 bases). Germline values: CDR1 MNHEY, CDR2 SVGEGT. Trimming shortened V by 3 bases and J by 4 bases, and 16 bases separated the two germline ends. The CDR3 is 16 residues long. The CDR3 DNA sequence: TGTGCCAGCAGTTATAGAAGGACAGAAGTTTACAATGAGCAGTTCTTC. Protein: CASSYRRTEVYNEQFF.

The gene calls are TRBV7-8 and TRBJ2-1; D remains unclear. From germline, CDR1 is SGHVS and CDR2 FQNEAQ. This CDR3 has 12 amino acids. V was clipped by 5 bases and J by 4 bases, with 6 bases between them. CDR3 in DNA: TGTGCCAGCAGCCCTATTTACAATGAGCAGTTCTTC. Translation gives CASSPIYNEQFF. Drawing the rest from reference TRBV7-8 and TRBJ2-1, the complete variable domain is GAGVSQSPRYKVAKRGQDVALRCDPISGHVSLFWYQQALGQGPEFLTYFQNEAQLDKSGLPSDRFFAERPEGSVSTLKIQRTQQEDSAVYLCASSPIYNEQFFGPGTRLTVL.

This sequence joins TRBV19 and TRBJ2-7, with D uncertain. Per germline, CDR1 LNHDA and CDR2 SQIVND (reference sequence). Trimming pared 3 bases from V and 4 bases from J, leaving 13 bases between. The CDR3 covers 14 residues. CDR3 bases: TGTGCCAGTAGTATTGGCGGTCTTGTGTACGAGCAGTACTTC. Translating it yields CASSIGGLVYEQYF. Full variable domain (remainder filled in from reference TRBV19 and TRBJ2-7): DGGITQSPKYLFRKEGQNVTLSCEQNLNHDAMYWYRQDPGQGLRLIYYSQIVNDFQKGDIAEGYSVSREKKESFPLTVTSAQKNPTAFYLCASSIGGLVYEQYFGPGTRLTVT.

The chain is built from TRBV5-6 and TRBJ1-2; 7 nucleotides agree with TRBD1. Germline assignment: CDR1 SGHDT and CDR2 YYEEEE. V shed 4 bases and J 4 bases; nucleotides not matched to a gene: 7. This CDR3 region has 14 residues. The CDR3: CASSPPGQIYGYTF. The CDR3 DNA reads as TGTGCCAGCAGCCCCCCGGGACAGATCTATGGCTACACCTTC.

This clone was counted once. V gene TRBV6-5 combines with J gene TRBJ1-3; D is possibly TRBD1 (6 bases). There are 15 residues in the CDR3. Germline V gene data show CDR1 as MNHEY and CDR2 as SVGAGI. V shed 2 bases and J shed 2 bases, with 10 bases lying between them. This chain's CDR3 is CASSYQGPAGNTIYF. CDR3 sequence (DNA): TGTGCCAGCAGTTACCAGGGGCCTGCTGGAAACACCATATATTTT.

The rearrangement joins TRBV19 to TRBJ2-1; 10 nucleotides agree with TRBD2. The CDR3 totals 18 residues. The ends lost 6 bases at V and 1 base at J; junction bases unmatched: 12. CDR1 LNHDA and CDR2 SQIVND come from the germline V gene (reference sequence). CDR3 residues: CASSPYPSGRASYNEQFF. Written as DNA, the CDR3 is TGTGCCAGTAGCCCCTACCCTAGCGGGAGAGCGTCCTACAATGAGCAGTTCTTC.

This chain connects TRBV14 to TRBJ2-3; D gene unclear. The ends were cut back, 4 bases at V and 0 bases at J, with 5 bases in the middle. Germline V gene lookup returns CDR1 SGHDN and CDR2 FVKESK. CDR3 length: 13 amino acids. This CDR3 is CASSRQSTDTQYF. The CDR3 nucleotides read TGTGCCAGCAGCCGTCAGAGCACAGATACGCAGTATTTT.

This clone was detected only once. The genes are TRBV6-6 and TRBJ2-3; 8 bases align to TRBD2. This CDR3 contains 15 residues. V was pared by 7 bases and J by 8 bases, with 14 bases of the junction left unmatched. The germline V gene has CDR1 MNHNY and CDR2 SVGAGI (reference sequence). CDR3 DNA sequence: TGTGCCAGCACCCCTCTGGGACTAGGGAGGGTTACGCAGTATTTT. This gives the protein CASTPLGLGRVTQYF.

This clone was seen only once. The chain employs TRBV19 and TRBJ1-6, with D possibly being TRBD1 (5 bases). CDR3 length equals 15 residues. Germline V gene data show CDR1 as LNHDA and CDR2 as SQIVND (reference sequence). With 7 bases removed from V and 7 bases from J, the gap between germline ends came to 17 bases. CDR3 in DNA: TGTGCCAGTAACCCCTTAATTGGGGGGAATTCACCCCTCCACTTT. Its protein product is CASNPLIGGNSPLHF.

The rearrangement joins TRBV11-2 to TRBJ1-2; perhaps TRBD1 as D (5 bases). CDR3 length: 15 residues. V was shortened by 5 bases and J by 4 bases, with 17 bases between the two germline ends. Germline CDR1 reads SGHAT; CDR2 reads FQNNGV. The CDR3 reads CASSPDLTVTYGYTF. In DNA, the CDR3 is TGTGCCAGCAGCCCAGATCTGACAGTTACCTATGGCTACACCTTC. The full variable domain, completed using reference TRBV11-2 and TRBJ1-2, is EAGVAQSPRYKIIEKRQSVAFWCNPISGHATLYWYQQILGQGPKLLIQFQNNGVVDDSQLPKDRFSAERLKGVDSTLKIQPAKLEDSAVYLCASSPDLTVTYGYTFGSGTRLTVV.